This TCR beta chain was identified in a study of control samples from healthy donors and cancer patients. Germline V gene sequence: CDR1 KGHSH, CDR2 LQKENI. Trimming at V came to 7 bases and at J to 3 bases, leaving 4 bases not matched to a gene. The CDR3 loop spans 13 amino acids. The data were produced by immunoSEQ multiplex PCR, yet TCRdb's version contains in-frame clones alone and is incomplete. This table holds 95,000 to 150,000 clones, around 87% found once. The chain employs TRBV18 and TRBJ1-1, with 8 bases fitting TRBD1. Sample: blood. This TCR came from a man aged 40-49 years in good health. CDR3: CASCQGADTEAFF. The DNA for the CDR3 is TGTGCCAGCTGCCAGGGGGCCGACACTGAAGCTTTCTTT.